The source of this TCR beta chain is a study of T cell changes during pregnancy in multiple sclerosis. The table came from immunoSEQ multiplex PCR; TCRdb's copy has only in-frame clones and leaves some out. Counted here are 40,000 or so clones, nearly 95% occurring once; the ten biggest clones make up 0.37%. The CDR3 loop spans 16 amino acids. V trimming: 3 bases; J trimming: 1 base; junction bases outside the gene matches: 5. The germline V gene encodes CDR1 LNHDA and CDR2 SQIVND (reference sequence). The clonotype originates from a female donor in good health, enrolled as a control in a pregnancy study. V and J are TRBV19 and TRBJ2-5, with 10 bases identical to TRBD1. This material consisted of CD4+ T cells from peripheral blood mononuclear cells, taken after pregnancy. The CDR3: CASSIRDRGFQETQYF. Here the CDR3 DNA reads TGTGCCAGTAGTATCAGGGACAGGGGTTTCCAAGAGACCCAGTACTTC.